The T cell receptor (beta chain) described here comes from a study of OX40 agonist ivuxolimab in advanced cancers. In terms of the full investigation: Ivuxolimab, which targeted the costimulatory receptor OX40 (CD134), was an agonistic, fully human IgG2 monoclonal antibody. Intravenous ivuxolimab was administered to patients every 2 weeks at six dose levels: 0.01, 0.1, 0.3, 1.5, 3 and 10 mg/kg. Three dose-escalation patients achieved partial responses, one with hepatocellular carcinoma and two with cutaneous melanoma. Peripheral TCRbeta sequencing aimed to test whether ivuxolimab altered TCR sequence diversity and caused clonal T-cell expansion. Patients were allowed to have had prior anti-PD-1, anti-PD-L1 or anti-CTLA-4 therapy, and less than 45% of the dose-escalation patients had previously received checkpoint inhibitors. The paper describes the monotherapy dose-escalation part (N of about 50 patients) of the phase I trial of ivuxolimab. Among the 50 to 55 dose-escalation patients, 19 had hepatocellular carcinoma, roughly 15 melanoma, 9 renal cell carcinoma and 9 head and neck cancer. The dose-escalation cohort was 80% to 90% male with a mean age of about 54 years, ranging from roughly 23 to 79.

The trial excluded patients who had a history of autoimmune disease or who were on systemic immunosuppression. In every dose cohort, peripheral blood was drawn for TCR sequencing at baseline, cycle 4 day 1, and cycle 7 day 1. The samples were drawn from a first-in-human, open-label, multicenter phase I dose-escalation trial of ivuxolimab. Adults with locally advanced or metastatic head and neck squamous cell, hepatocellular, melanoma or renal cell carcinoma were enrolled in the trial. Before TCR sequencing, CD4+ T cells and CD8+ T cells were sorted from peripheral blood as separate populations. Genomic DNA was isolated from the sorted cells so that the TCRbeta CDR3 region could be sequenced. TCRbeta CDR3 regions were sequenced using the immunoSEQ Assay. TCRdb took over this immuneACCESS table, retaining in-frame rearrangements with V and J assigned. Such tables are incomplete; in checked studies, under half of the missing clones stem from an unresolved V gene, and the remainder is unexplained. The table for this sample lists about 80,000 clones; roughly 87% of them were counted only once. Together, the top ten hold over 0.15% of the sample.

As concerns this clone: Its antigen is still unknown. Base qualities are missing; no much larger clone stands one base away.

What the research found in general, with its limitations: At doses of 0.1 to 3.0 mg/kg, clonal expansion of both CD4+ and CD8+ T cells in blood was seen between baseline and week 6. Partial responders in the 0.1-3.0 mg/kg groups had among the lowest normalized peripheral clonal expansion, especially among CD8+ T cells. Low levels of normalized T-cell clonal expansion were also seen in some nonresponding patients. On average, CD8+ T cells showed more expanded clones than CD4+ T cells after ivuxolimab. The antigen specificity of the clonally expanded peripheral T cells was not determined.

The clonotype comes from an adult with an advanced solid tumor such as melanoma, head and neck, liver or kidney cancer. The source was CD4+ or CD8+ T cells sorted from blood, collected in a trial of the OX40 agonist ivuxolimab.

CDR3 region: CASSLGTGKDEQFF. Here is the DNA: TGTGCCAGCAGTTTAGGGACAGGGAAGGATGAGCAGTTCTTC. The chain joins TRBV27 to TRBJ2-1, and TRBD1 aligns with 9 junction nucleotides. Here V drops 2 bases and J drops 8 bases, and the junction holds 4 bases not matched to any gene. Taken from cysteine to phenylalanine, the CDR3 has 14 residues. The DNA shown is the 42-base CDR3, in frame from base 1. CDR1 and CDR2 are read off the germline V gene (reference sequence) as MNHEY and SMNVEV.